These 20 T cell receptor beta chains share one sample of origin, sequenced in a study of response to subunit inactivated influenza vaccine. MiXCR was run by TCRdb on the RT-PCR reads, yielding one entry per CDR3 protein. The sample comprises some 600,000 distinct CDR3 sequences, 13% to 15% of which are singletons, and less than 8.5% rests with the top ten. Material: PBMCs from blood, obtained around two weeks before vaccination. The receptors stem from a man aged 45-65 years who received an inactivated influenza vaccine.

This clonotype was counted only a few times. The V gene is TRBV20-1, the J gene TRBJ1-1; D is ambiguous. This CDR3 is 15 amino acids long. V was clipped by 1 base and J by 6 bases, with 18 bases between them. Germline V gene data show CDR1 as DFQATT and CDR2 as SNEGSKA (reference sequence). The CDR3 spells CSARALQLDDAEAFF. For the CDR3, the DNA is TGCAGTGCTAGAGCGCTACAGTTAGATGACGCTGAAGCTTTCTTT.

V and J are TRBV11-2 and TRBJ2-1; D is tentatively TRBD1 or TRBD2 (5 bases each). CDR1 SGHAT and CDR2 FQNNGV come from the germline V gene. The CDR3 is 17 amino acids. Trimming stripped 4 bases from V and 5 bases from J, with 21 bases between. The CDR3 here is CASSSSHSGRSNNEQFF. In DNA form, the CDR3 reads TGTGCCAGCAGCTCATCCCATTCGGGACGTTCGAACAATGAGCAGTTCTTC. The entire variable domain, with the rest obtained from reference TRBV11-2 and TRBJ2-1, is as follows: EAGVAQSPRYKIIEKRQSVAFWCNPISGHATLYWYQQILGQGPKLLIQFQNNGVVDDSQLPKDRFSAERLKGVDSTLKIQPAKLEDSAVYLCASSSSHSGRSNNEQFFGPGTRLTVL.

CDR3 protein: CASRPTGKGGYEQYF. CDR3 DNA: TGTGCCAGCAGGCCGACAGGGAAGGGGGGCTACGAGCAGTACTTC. This chain joins TRBV28 and TRBJ2-7; TRBD1 is a possible D gene (7 bases). The CDR3 has 15 residues. V gave up 6 bases and J gave up 3 bases, with 18 bases separating them. Germline assignment: CDR1 MDHEN and CDR2 SYDVKM. Full variable domain (remainder filled in from reference TRBV28 and TRBJ2-7): DVKVTQSSRYLVKRTGEKVFLECVQDMDHENMFWYRQDPGLGLRLIYFSYDVKMKEKGDIPEGYSVSREKKERFSLILESASTNQTSMYLCASRPTGKGGYEQYFGPGTRLTVT.

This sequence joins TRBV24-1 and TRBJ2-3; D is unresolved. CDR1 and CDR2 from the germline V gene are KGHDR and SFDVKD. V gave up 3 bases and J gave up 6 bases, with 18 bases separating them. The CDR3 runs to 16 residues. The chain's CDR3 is CATSDPLWASRDTQYF. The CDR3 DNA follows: TGTGCCACCAGTGATCCTTTATGGGCTTCTCGGGATACGCAGTATTTT.

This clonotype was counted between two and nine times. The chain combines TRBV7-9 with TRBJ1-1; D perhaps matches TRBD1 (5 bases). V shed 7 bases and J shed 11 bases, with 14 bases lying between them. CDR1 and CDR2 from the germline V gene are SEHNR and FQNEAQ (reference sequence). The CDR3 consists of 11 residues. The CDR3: CASTNRDDAFF. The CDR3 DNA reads TGTGCCAGCACCAACCGGGACGACGCTTTCTTT. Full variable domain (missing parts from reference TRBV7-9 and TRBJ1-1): DTGVSQNPRHKITKRGQNVTFRCDPISEHNRLYWYRQTLGQGPEFLTYFQNEAQLEKSRLLSDRFSAERPKGSFSTLEIQRTEQGDSAMYLCASTNRDDAFFGQGTRLTVV.

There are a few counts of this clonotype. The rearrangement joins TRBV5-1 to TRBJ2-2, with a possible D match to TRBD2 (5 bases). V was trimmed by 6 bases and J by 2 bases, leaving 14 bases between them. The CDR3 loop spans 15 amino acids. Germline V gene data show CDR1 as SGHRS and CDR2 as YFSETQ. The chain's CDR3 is CASTVETGNTGELFF. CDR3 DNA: TGCGCCAGCACCGTCGAGACGGGAAACACCGGGGAGCTGTTTTTT.

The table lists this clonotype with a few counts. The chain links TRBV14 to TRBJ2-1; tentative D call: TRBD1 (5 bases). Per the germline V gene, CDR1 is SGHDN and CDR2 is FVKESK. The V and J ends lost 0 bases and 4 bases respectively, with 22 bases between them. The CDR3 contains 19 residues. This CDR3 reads CASSQDKVAQVRKYNEQFF. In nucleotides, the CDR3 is TGTGCCAGCAGCCAAGATAAGGTGGCACAGGTGAGAAAATACAATGAGCAGTTCTTC.

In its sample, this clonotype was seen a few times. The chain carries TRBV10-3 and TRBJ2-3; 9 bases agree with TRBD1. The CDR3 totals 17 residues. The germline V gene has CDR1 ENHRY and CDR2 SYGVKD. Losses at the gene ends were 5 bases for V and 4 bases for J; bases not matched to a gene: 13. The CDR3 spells CAISHPMGQGWSDTQYF. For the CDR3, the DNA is TGTGCCATCAGTCACCCTATGGGACAGGGTTGGTCAGATACGCAGTATTTT.

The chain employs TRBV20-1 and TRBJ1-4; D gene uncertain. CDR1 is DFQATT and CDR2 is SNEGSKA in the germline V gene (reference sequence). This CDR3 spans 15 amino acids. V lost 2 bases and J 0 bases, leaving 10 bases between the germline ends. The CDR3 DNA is TGCAGTGCTAGAAGGCAGGAAGCAACTAATGAAAAACTGTTTTTT. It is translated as CSARRQEATNEKLFF.

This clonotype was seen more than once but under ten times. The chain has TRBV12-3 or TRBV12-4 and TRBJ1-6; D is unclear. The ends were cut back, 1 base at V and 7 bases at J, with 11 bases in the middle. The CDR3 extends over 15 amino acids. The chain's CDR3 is CASSLVGNRNSPLHF. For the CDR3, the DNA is TGTGCCAGCAGTTTAGTAGGGAATAGAAATTCACCCCTCCACTTT.

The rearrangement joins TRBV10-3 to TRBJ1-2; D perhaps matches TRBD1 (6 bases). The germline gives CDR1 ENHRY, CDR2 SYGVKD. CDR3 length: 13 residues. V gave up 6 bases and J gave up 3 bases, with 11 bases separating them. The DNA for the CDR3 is TGTGCCATCAGGGAACAGGGCGACTATGGCTACACCTTC. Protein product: CAIREQGDYGYTF.

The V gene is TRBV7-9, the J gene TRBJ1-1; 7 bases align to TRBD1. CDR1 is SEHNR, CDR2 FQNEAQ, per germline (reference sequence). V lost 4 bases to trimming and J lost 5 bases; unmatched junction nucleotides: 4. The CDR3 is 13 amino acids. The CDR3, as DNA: TGTGCCAGCAGCTCGACAGGGAGGACTGAAGCTTTCTTT. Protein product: CASSSTGRTEAFF. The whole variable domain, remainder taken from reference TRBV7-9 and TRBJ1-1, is DTGVSQNPRHKITKRGQNVTFRCDPISEHNRLYWYRQTLGQGPEFLTYFQNEAQLEKSRLLSDRFSAERPKGSFSTLEIQRTEQGDSAMYLCASSSTGRTEAFFGQGTRLTVV.

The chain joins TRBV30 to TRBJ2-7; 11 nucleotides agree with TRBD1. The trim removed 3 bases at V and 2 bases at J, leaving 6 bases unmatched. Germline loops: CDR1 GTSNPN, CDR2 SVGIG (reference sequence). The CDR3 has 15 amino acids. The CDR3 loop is CAWSWTGGNTYEQYF. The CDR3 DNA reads TGTGCCTGGAGCTGGACAGGGGGCAACACCTACGAGCAGTACTTC.

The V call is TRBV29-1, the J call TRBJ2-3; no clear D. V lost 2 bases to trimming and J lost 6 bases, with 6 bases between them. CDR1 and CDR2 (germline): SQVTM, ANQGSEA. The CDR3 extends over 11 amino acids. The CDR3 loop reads CSVEQRDTQYF. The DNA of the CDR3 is TGCAGCGTTGAACAGAGGGATACGCAGTATTTT.

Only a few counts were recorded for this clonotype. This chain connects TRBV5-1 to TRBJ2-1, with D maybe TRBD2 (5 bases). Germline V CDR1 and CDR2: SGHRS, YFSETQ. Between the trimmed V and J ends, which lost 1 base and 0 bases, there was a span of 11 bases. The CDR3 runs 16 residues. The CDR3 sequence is CASSLSTTLSYNEQFF. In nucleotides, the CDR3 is TGCGCCAGCAGCTTGTCGACTACCCTCTCCTACAATGAGCAGTTCTTC.

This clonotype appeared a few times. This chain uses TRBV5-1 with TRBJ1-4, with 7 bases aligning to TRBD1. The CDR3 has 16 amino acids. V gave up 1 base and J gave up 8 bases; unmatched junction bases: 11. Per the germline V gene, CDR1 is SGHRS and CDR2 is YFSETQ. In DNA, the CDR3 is TGCGCCAGCAGCTTGCAGTCCAGGGGGACGGGCGAAAAACTGTTTTTT. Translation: CASSLQSRGTGEKLFF.

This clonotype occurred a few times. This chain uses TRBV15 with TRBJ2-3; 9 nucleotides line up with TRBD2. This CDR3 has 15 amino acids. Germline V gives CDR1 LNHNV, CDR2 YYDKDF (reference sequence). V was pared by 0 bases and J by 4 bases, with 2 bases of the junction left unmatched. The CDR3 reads CATSRDRGGADTQYF. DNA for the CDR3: TGTGCCACCAGCAGAGATCGCGGGGGGGCAGATACGCAGTATTTT.

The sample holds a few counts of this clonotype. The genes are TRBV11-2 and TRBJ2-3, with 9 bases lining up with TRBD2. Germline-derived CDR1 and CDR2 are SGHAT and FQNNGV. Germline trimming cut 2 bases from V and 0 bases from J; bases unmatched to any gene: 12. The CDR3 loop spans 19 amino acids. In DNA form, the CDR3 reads TGTGCCAGCAGCTTACGGGCGGGAGGGCTTTTAAGAAGCACAGATACGCAGTATTTT. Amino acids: CASSLRAGGLLRSTDTQYF. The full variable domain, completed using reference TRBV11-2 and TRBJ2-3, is EAGVAQSPRYKIIEKRQSVAFWCNPISGHATLYWYQQILGQGPKLLIQFQNNGVVDDSQLPKDRFSAERLKGVDSTLKIQPAKLEDSAVYLCASSLRAGGLLRSTDTQYFGPGTRLTVL.

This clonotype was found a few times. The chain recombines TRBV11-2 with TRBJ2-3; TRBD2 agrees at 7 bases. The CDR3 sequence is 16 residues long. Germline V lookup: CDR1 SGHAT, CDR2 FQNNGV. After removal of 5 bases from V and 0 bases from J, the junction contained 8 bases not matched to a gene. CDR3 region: CASSPREPASTDTQYF. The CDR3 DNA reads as TGTGCCAGCAGCCCGCGGGAGCCCGCTAGCACAGATACGCAGTATTTT.

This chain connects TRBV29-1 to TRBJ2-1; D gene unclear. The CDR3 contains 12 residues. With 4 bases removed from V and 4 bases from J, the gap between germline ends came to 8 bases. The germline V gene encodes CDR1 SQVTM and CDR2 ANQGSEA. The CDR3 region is CSVGTGYNEQFF. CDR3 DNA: TGCAGCGTTGGGACGGGTTACAATGAGCAGTTCTTC.